These T cell receptor beta chains were read from a single sample in a study of blood T cell repertoires in COVID-19. Generated by immunoSEQ multiplex PCR, the TCRdb table keeps only in-frame clones and is missing some. This sample has about 210,000 clones, with 87% found just once. Source material: PBMCs or T cells enriched from blood (not recorded which). Source of these receptors: a man aged 18 to 29 with acute COVID-19. CDR3s leave out the opening cysteine and the closing phenylalanine or tryptophan.

>TRBV24-1|15
ATSDSRASGTYNEQF
>TRBV3-1/TRBV3-2|15
ASSPYTGQGARVEAF
>TRBV5-6|14
ASSLRPGGNTGELF
>TRBV19|12
ASSIDSGSYGYT
>TRBV7-3|12
ASSLSRESYGYT
>TRBV12-3/TRBV12-4|10
ASSLDNSPLH
>TRBV20-1|9
SAYYSGEQY
>TRBV5-1|13
ASSATTGGRQPQH
>TRBV28|12
ASSPGTGNYGYT
>TRBV7-8|12
ASSLGAGGNTIY
>TRBV5-1|11
ASRLDSNYGYT
>TRBV27|20
ASSFCRGTIFRQGWNSYEQY
>TRBV5-1|14
ASSLFLAGINNEQF
>TRBV18|10
ASSPMGREQF
>TRBV7-9|13
ASSPQALAGGEQF
>TRBV21-1|16
ASSKVSTSGSAYNEQF
>TRBV7-9|16
ASSPLGGDRGQWTEAF
>TRBV7-3|13
ASSLLAGGPYEQF
>TRBV30|12
AWSGSGDTDTQY
>TRBV7-8|13
ASSLGGAGANIQY
>TRBV14|10
ASSQPDTLAF
>TRBV12-3/TRBV12-4|11
ASSKDSDNEQF
>TRBV27|12
ASSLSLPHQPQH
>TRBV9|13
ASSVTGLNRETQY
>TRBV27|12
ASSLAGSHNEQF
>TRBV6-1|13
ASSEVSVSNQPQH
>TRBV9|14
ASSTKGQGVTDTQY
>TRBV19|13
ASSIADNSNQPQH